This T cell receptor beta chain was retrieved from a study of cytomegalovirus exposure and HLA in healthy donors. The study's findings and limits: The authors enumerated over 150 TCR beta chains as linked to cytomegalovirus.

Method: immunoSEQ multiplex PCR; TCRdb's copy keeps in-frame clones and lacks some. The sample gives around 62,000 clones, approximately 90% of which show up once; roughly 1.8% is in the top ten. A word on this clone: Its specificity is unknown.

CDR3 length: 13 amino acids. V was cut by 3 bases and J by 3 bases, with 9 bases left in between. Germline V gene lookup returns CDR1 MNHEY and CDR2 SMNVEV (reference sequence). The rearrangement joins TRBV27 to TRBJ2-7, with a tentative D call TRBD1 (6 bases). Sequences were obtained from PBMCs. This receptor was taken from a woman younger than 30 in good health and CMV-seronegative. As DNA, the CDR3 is TGTGCCAGCAGTTTGACAGGAATCTACGAGCAGTACTTC. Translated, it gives CASSLTGIYEQYF.